These 18 T cell receptor beta chains were all obtained from the same sample, sequenced in a study of PD-1 blockade in mismatch repair-deficient tumors. Here immunoSEQ multiplex PCR was the method, and the copy in TCRdb shows in-frame clones only, minus some. The table includes 90,000 to 120,000 clones, over 75% detected once. The sequencing here drew on peripheral blood, taken about eight months after starting pembrolizumab. The source of these receptors is an adult with mismatch repair-deficient cancer.

The chain is built from TRBV15 and TRBJ1-2; D perhaps matches TRBD1 (5 bases). There are 15 residues in the CDR3. V gave up 0 bases and J gave up 4 bases, with 12 bases separating them. Germline CDR1 reads LNHNV; CDR2 reads YYDKDF (reference sequence). Written as DNA, the CDR3 is TGTGCCACCAGCAGAGATGGGACGGGGTCCTATGGCTACACCTTC. It encodes CATSRDGTGSYGYTF.

This clone has more than one count but fewer than ten. The chain carries TRBV5-1 and TRBJ1-5; D remains ambiguous. Trimming stripped 2 bases from V and 7 bases from J, with 10 bases between. The germline CDR1 and CDR2 sequences are SGHRS and YFSETQ. The CDR3 runs to 13 residues. The CDR3 DNA reads TGCGCCAGCAGCTTCGCGGGCGAGCAGCCCCAGCATTTT. Translated, it gives CASSFAGEQPQHF.

This clone was recorded a few times. The chain is built from TRBV5-1 and TRBJ2-5; weak D call: TRBD1 (7 bases). Trimming took off 4 bases at V and 4 bases at J, with 11 bases between the two ends. In germline, CDR1 is SGHRS, CDR2 YFSETQ. CDR3 size: 13 residues. CDR3 amino acids: CASSPQGGETQYF. The CDR3 coding sequence is TGCGCCAGCAGCCCTCAGGGGGGAGAGACCCAGTACTTC.

The CDR3 spells CASSISDSGGSSDTQYF. The CDR3 DNA reads as TGTGCCAGTAGTATCTCCGACAGCGGGGGATCCTCCGATACGCAGTATTTT. This rearrangement joins TRBV19 to TRBJ2-3, with 8 positions matching TRBD2. The CDR3 has 17 amino acids. Germline lookup yields CDR1 LNHDA and CDR2 SQIVND (reference sequence). The ends lost 3 bases at V and 6 bases at J; junction bases unmatched: 14.

J is TRBJ1-1 and V is TRBV5-4; 9 bases are shared with TRBD1. The CDR3 extends over 16 amino acids. V lost 5 bases to trimming and J lost 4 bases; unmatched junction nucleotides: 12. The germline V gene encodes CDR1 SGHNT and CDR2 YYREEE (reference sequence). In DNA, the CDR3 is TGTGCCAGCAGTGATCGCCTAGACAGGGGGACCACTGAAGCTTTCTTT. Amino acids: CASSDRLDRGTTEAFF.

As DNA, the CDR3 is TGTGCCGGGGGCCGGGGAGCCCTTTTCACAGATACGCAGTATTTT. This sequence encodes CAGGRGALFTDTQYF. The rearrangement joins TRBV30 to TRBJ2-3; tentative D call: TRBD1 (6 bases). V dropped 8 bases and J dropped 2 bases, with 20 bases sitting between them. The CDR3 consists of 15 residues. The V gene's germline CDR1 is GTSNPN and CDR2 SVGIG (reference sequence). Looking up the rest from reference TRBV30 and TRBJ2-3 gives the full variable domain: SQTIHQWPATLVQPVGSPLSLECTVEGTSNPNLYWYRQAAGRGLQLLFYSVGIGQISSEVPQNLSASRPQDRQFILSSKKLLLSDSGFYLCAGGRGALFTDTQYFGPGTRLTVL.

The chain has TRBV27 and TRBJ2-5; D might be TRBD1 (6 bases). In germline, CDR1 is MNHEY, CDR2 SMNVEV (reference sequence). V gave up 4 bases and J gave up 5 bases, with 20 bases separating them. The CDR3 runs to 16 residues. The chain's CDR3 is CASSSDSTWLGETQYF. The CDR3 DNA sequence: TGTGCCAGCAGTTCGGACAGCACGTGGTTAGGGGAGACCCAGTACTTC.

The gene calls are TRBV27 and TRBJ2-3, with 8 positions matching TRBD2. The germline CDR1 and CDR2 sequences are MNHEY and SMNVEV (reference sequence). Trimming at V came to 11 bases and at J to 0 bases, leaving 4 bases not matched to a gene. The CDR3 covers 13 residues. The CDR3 DNA follows: TGTGCCCACGGGGGGGCTAGCACAGATACGCAGTATTTT. This codes for CAHGGASTDTQYF.

This chain joins TRBV5-6 and TRBJ2-4; 13 bases are shared with TRBD2. V lost 4 bases, J lost 2 bases, and 6 bases stayed unmatched. The CDR3 length is 17 residues. Germline V lookup: CDR1 SGHDT, CDR2 YYEEEE. The CDR3 DNA follows: TGTGCCAGCAGCCAGGCACTAGCGGGAGGGTCCAAAAACATTCAGTACTTC. This encodes CASSQALAGGSKNIQYF.

V and J are TRBV9 and TRBJ2-1, with 7 bases fitting TRBD2. The J segment lost 5 bases and the V segment lost 0 bases, leaving 8 bases of the junction unmatched. This CDR3 contains 16 residues. CDR1 and CDR2 from the germline V gene are SGDLS and YYNGEE. CDR3 loop: CASSVVGSGPHNEQFF. The CDR3 DNA reads as TGTGCCAGCAGCGTAGTAGGTAGCGGGCCCCACAATGAGCAGTTCTTC.

The CDR3 nucleotides read TGTGCCAGCAGTTTCGGGCTATTTAACGAGCAGTACTTC. Residues: CASSFGLFNEQYF. The gene calls are TRBV27 and TRBJ2-7, with D uncertain. This CDR3 region has 13 residues. The germline V and J ends were trimmed by 3 bases and 5 bases, with 11 bases remaining between them. Germline V lookup: CDR1 MNHEY, CDR2 SMNVEV (reference sequence).

The rearrangement links TRBV29-1 to TRBJ1-1; 10 bases agree with TRBD1. After removal of 8 bases from V and 0 bases from J, the junction contained 6 bases not matched to a gene. CDR1 is SQVTM, CDR2 ANQGSEA, per germline. This CDR3 has 14 amino acids. The CDR3 DNA reads TGCAGCATTAGGACAGGGGGGATGAACACTGAAGCTTTCTTT. Translated: CSIRTGGMNTEAFF.

V usage is TRBV4-3 and J usage is TRBJ2-5; D uncertain. The CDR3 has 16 amino acids. Per the germline V gene, CDR1 is LGHNA and CDR2 is YSLEER. With 0 bases removed from V and 2 bases from J, the gap between germline ends came to 13 bases. The CDR3 DNA reads as TGCGCCAGCAGCCAAGAAAGGGTTACTCAACAAGAGACCCAGTACTTC. It specifies CASSQERVTQQETQYF.

This chain joins TRBV7-3 and TRBJ2-3, with a possible D match to TRBD1 (5 bases). Germline CDR1 reads SGHTA; CDR2 reads FQGTGA. Trimming took 5 bases from V and 4 from J, leaving 16 bases between them. The CDR3 is 15 amino acids. The CDR3 coding sequence is TGTGCCAGCAGCCCCCTCGCAGGGATGGCAGATACGCAGTATTTT. Its protein is CASSPLAGMADTQYF.

The rearrangement uses TRBV14 and TRBJ2-1; possible D gene TRBD2, 6 bases. The germline V and J ends were trimmed by 4 bases and 3 bases, with 16 bases remaining between them. Germline V gene sequence: CDR1 SGHDN, CDR2 FVKESK. This CDR3 is 16 amino acids long. The CDR3: CASSPASGTFYNEQFF. The CDR3 DNA reads as TGTGCCAGCAGCCCCGCTTCCGGGACTTTCTACAATGAGCAGTTCTTC.

The chain combines TRBV5-8 with TRBJ2-1; 12 positions match TRBD2. Germline CDR1 SGHTS, CDR2 YDEGEE. V lost 3 bases, J lost 5 bases, and 12 bases stayed unmatched. This CDR3 is built from 18 residues. In DNA, the CDR3 is TGTGCCAGCAGCTGGGACTTTTCGACTAGCGGGAGAAACAATGAGCAGTTCTTC. Translated, it gives CASSWDFSTSGRNNEQFF.

The chain combines TRBV4-3 with TRBJ1-1; D is undetermined. CDR3 size: 15 residues. Germline loops: CDR1 LGHNA, CDR2 YSLEER. V lost 4 bases and J lost 0, with 12 bases in between. The CDR3 is CASSRALGMNTEAFF. CDR3 nucleotides: TGCGCCAGCAGCCGAGCTCTGGGGATGAACACTGAAGCTTTCTTT.

The chain uses TRBV6-1 and TRBJ2-3, with 8 positions matching TRBD1. Per the germline V gene, CDR1 is MNHNS and CDR2 is SASEGT. The CDR3 sequence is 14 residues long. Trimming cost V 6 bases and J 1 base; bases outside gene matches: 3. The CDR3 loop is CASRNRGGTDTQYF. The DNA of the CDR3 is TGTGCCAGCAGAAACAGGGGGGGCACAGATACGCAGTATTTT.